A selection of T cell receptor beta chains follows, all from one sample in a study of identifying expanded T cells in peripheral blood. Some clones are missing from TCRdb's copy, which holds only in-frame ones; the method was immunoSEQ multiplex PCR. The profile shows 91,000 or so clones, about nine tenths of them singletons. Sequencing input: blood. The receptors were gathered from a person between 18 and 75 years old in good health. The CDR3 runs from the conserved cysteine through the conserved F or W. Each record gives: CDR3 DNA, CDR3 protein, D gene, V gene, clone size, J gene. A D gene is named only where the DNA matches it firmly. The size entry is marked missing in some rows and otherwise reads once, few, many or a size class.

cdr3_nt: TGTGCCAGCAGCTTGACGACTCCCGGGGGGGTTGGTACTGAAGCTTTCTTT; cdr3_aa: CASSLTTPGGVGTEAFF; d_call: .; v_call: TRBV5-6; clone_size: .; j_call: TRBJ1-1
cdr3_nt: TGTGCCAGTAGTATCCGGGAGCCGGGCACCGGGGAGCTGTTTTTT; cdr3_aa: CASSIREPGTGELFF; d_call: .; v_call: TRBV19; clone_size: once; j_call: TRBJ2-2
cdr3_nt: TGTGCCAGCAGTGAGGGAGGAATCGGGAATTCACCCCTCCACTTT; cdr3_aa: CASSEGGIGNSPLHF; d_call: .; v_call: TRBV6-4; clone_size: .; j_call: TRBJ1-6
cdr3_nt: TGTGCCAGCACGGGTACCGGACAGGGCGGCTACGAGCAGTACTTC; cdr3_aa: CASTGTGQGGYEQYF; d_call: TRBD1; v_call: TRBV28; clone_size: few; j_call: TRBJ2-7
cdr3_nt: TGTGCCACCAGCAGAGGCGGCGGGAATGAGCAGTTCTTC; cdr3_aa: CATSRGGGNEQFF; d_call: .; v_call: TRBV15; clone_size: .; j_call: TRBJ2-1
cdr3_nt: TGTGCCAGTAGTGTTAGCGGGAGGGCTTTGATAGAGACCCAGTACTTC; cdr3_aa: CASSVSGRALIETQYF; d_call: TRBD2; v_call: TRBV19; clone_size: .; j_call: TRBJ2-5
cdr3_nt: TGTGCCAGCAGCTACAGGGGGCGCGGCTCCTACGAGCAGTACTTC; cdr3_aa: CASSYRGRGSYEQYF; d_call: TRBD1; v_call: TRBV28; clone_size: .; j_call: TRBJ2-7
cdr3_nt: TGTGCCAGTAGTATCCTGGGGGGGAGCAATCAGCCCCAGCATTTT; cdr3_aa: CASSILGGSNQPQHF; d_call: .; v_call: TRBV19; clone_size: once; j_call: TRBJ1-5
cdr3_nt: TGTGCCAGCAGCTTCGACAGAAACACTGAAGCTTTCTTT; cdr3_aa: CASSFDRNTEAFF; d_call: .; v_call: TRBV5-4; clone_size: once; j_call: TRBJ1-1
cdr3_nt: TGTGCCAGCAGTGAACTGGGGGGCACTAATGAAAAACTGTTTTTT; cdr3_aa: CASSELGGTNEKLFF; d_call: .; v_call: TRBV6-1; clone_size: .; j_call: TRBJ1-4